One and the same sample provided the 28 T cell receptor beta chains below, sequenced in a study of T cells after posttransplantation cyclophosphamide. Cyclophosphamide on days +3 and +4 followed busulfan-fludarabine conditioning and a marrow graft. The repertoire was sequenced with immunoSEQ multiplex PCR; TCRdb's copy has only in-frame clones and lacks some. This sample comprises 14,000 or so clones, none seen once only. The sequencing here drew on PBMCs, taken 950 to 1,200 days after allogeneic stem cell transplant with posttransplant cyclophosphamide. These receptor sequences come from a female patient aged 40 to 55 who received an allogeneic stem cell transplant from a related donor, was CMV-positive, and had no GVHD. Some T cells may arise from the graft donor.

The chain has TRBV19 and TRBJ2-5; possibly TRBD2 for D (6 bases). The CDR3 runs to 18 residues. V was cut by 5 bases and J by 0 bases, with 22 bases left in between. CDR1 is LNHDA, CDR2 SQIVND, per germline (reference sequence). The CDR3 reads CASSALHPGRGYQETQYF. CDR3 DNA sequence: TGTGCCAGTAGTGCCCTCCATCCGGGACGGGGGTACCAAGAGACCCAGTACTTC.

This clone came up many times. V and J are TRBV7-8 and TRBJ1-3; the match to TRBD1 covers 10 bases. This CDR3 contains 17 residues. Germline values: CDR1 SGHVS, CDR2 FQNEAQ. The V and J ends lost 4 bases and 0 bases, in that order; junction bases with no gene match: 6. In DNA form, the CDR3 reads TGTGCCAGCAGCTCGGGACAGGGGCCAGGCTCTGGAAACACCATATATTTT. It translates to CASSSGQGPGSGNTIYF.

This clone was seen more than once but under ten times. Other DNA sequences in this specimen translate into the identical CDR3. In DNA, the CDR3 is TGTGCCAGTTGTTTCGGGCAGGGGACGGCATACGAGCAGTACTTC. It encodes CASCFGQGTAYEQYF. The chain employs TRBV9 and TRBJ2-7, with D perhaps TRBD1 (6 bases). In germline, CDR1 is SGDLS, CDR2 YYNGEE. The V end lost 8 bases, the J end lost 4 bases, and 22 bases lay between the germline ends. CDR3 size: 15 residues.

This clone has just a few counts. J is TRBJ2-5 and V is TRBV5-6; 7 bases are a match to TRBD1. The J call may be faulty, since TRBJ2-7 better matches the DNA end. The CDR3 has 16 amino acids. Per the germline V gene, CDR1 is SGHDT and CDR2 is YYEEEE. The chain's CDR3 is CASSLGWAGGSYEQYF. CDR3 DNA: TGTGCCAGCAGCTTAGGGTGGGCAGGGGGCTCCTACGAGCAGTACTTC.

This clone has a count of ten or more. This rearrangement joins TRBV5-5 to TRBJ1-1; 7 bases are shared with TRBD1. CDR1 SGHKS and CDR2 YYEKEE come from the germline V gene (reference sequence). There are 13 residues in the CDR3. Trimming removed 4 bases from V and 4 bases from J; junction bases left unmatched: 4. The CDR3 is CASSVTGTTEAFF. Here the CDR3 DNA reads TGTGCCAGCAGCGTGACAGGGACCACTGAAGCTTTCTTT.

The V gene is TRBV5-1, the J gene TRBJ1-4, with D tentatively TRBD1 (5 bases). V was trimmed by 3 bases and J by 4 bases, leaving 13 bases between them. Germline CDR1 reads SGHRS; CDR2 reads YFSETQ. This CDR3 contains 15 residues. The CDR3 sequence: CASSYSSGVNEKLFF. The CDR3 nucleotides are TGCGCCAGCAGCTACTCGTCGGGGGTTAATGAAAAACTGTTTTTT.

Many counts were recorded for this clone. The J gene is TRBJ1-2, the V gene TRBV5-1, with D possibly matching TRBD1 (6 bases). The CDR3 length is 15 residues. Germline V gene lookup returns CDR1 SGHRS and CDR2 YFSETQ. V was trimmed by 4 bases and J by 4 bases, leaving 17 bases between them. The CDR3 DNA reads TGCGCCAGCAGCCCCTCCCCGACAGGTACCTATGGCTACACCTTC. This codes for CASSPSPTGTYGYTF.

This clone was counted at least ten times. V is TRBV6-1 and J is TRBJ1-2; D might be TRBD1 (6 bases). The CDR3 runs to 14 residues. Trimming pared 6 bases from V and 1 base from J, leaving 12 bases between. Looked up from germline, CDR1 is MNHNS and CDR2 is SASEGT. Here the CDR3 DNA reads TGTGCCAGCAGGGATTGGACAGTTAACTATGGCTACACCTTC. It specifies CASRDWTVNYGYTF.

This clone was detected ten times or more. The V and J genes are TRBV5-1 and TRBJ2-1; 8 nucleotides line up with TRBD2. The CDR3 runs 16 residues. Germline-derived CDR1 and CDR2 are SGHRS and YFSETQ. The trim removed 5 bases at V and 3 bases at J, leaving 10 bases unmatched. The CDR3 coding sequence is TGCGCCAGCAGTTCAAACGGGGGGGCCCTCTACAATGAGCAGTTCTTC. This gives the protein CASSSNGGALYNEQFF.

This clone was detected many times. The rearrangement uses TRBV7-9 and TRBJ2-5, with a weak D call TRBD1 (6 bases). Per the germline V gene, CDR1 is SEHNR and CDR2 is FQNEAQ (reference sequence). This CDR3 is 14 amino acids long. Trimming stripped 7 bases from V and 5 bases from J, with 17 bases between. CDR3 sequence (DNA): TGTGCCAGCACCCTAAGGGGGTTCCCCGAGACCCAGTACTTC. This sequence encodes CASTLRGFPETQYF.

At least ten counts were recorded for this clone. The rearrangement joins TRBV11-2 to TRBJ2-2; 11 bases agree with TRBD2. This CDR3 is built from 19 residues. CDR1 and CDR2 from the germline V gene are SGHAT and FQNNGV. With V trimmed by 5 bases and J by 4 bases, 15 bases remained unmatched. As DNA, the CDR3 is TGTGCCAGCAGCCGGCGCCCTAGCGGGGGGCGCGATGGCACCGGGGAGCTGTTTTTT. It codes for CASSRRPSGGRDGTGELFF.

This clone has a count of ten or more. V gene TRBV5-4 combines with J gene TRBJ2-5; 7 nucleotides agree with TRBD1. The germline V gene has CDR1 SGHNT and CDR2 YYREEE (reference sequence). The CDR3 runs 14 residues. The junction had 5 bases not matched to a gene; V was cut back by 4 bases and J by 2 bases. The CDR3 DNA sequence: TGTGCCAGCAGCCCGGGACAGACGCAAGAGACCCAGTACTTC. This translates into CASSPGQTQETQYF.

This clone occurred many times. V usage is TRBV6-1 and J usage is TRBJ2-7; D possibly corresponds to TRBD1 (5 bases). The CDR3 length is 13 residues. Per germline, CDR1 MNHNS and CDR2 SASEGT. Trimming pared 7 bases from V and 3 bases from J, leaving 13 bases between. CDR3 residues: CASTNSRVYEQYF. The CDR3 coding sequence is TGTGCCAGCACTAATTCCAGGGTCTACGAGCAGTACTTC.

In this sample, this clone turned up many times. The rearrangement joins TRBV2 to TRBJ1-1; TRBD1 is a possible D gene (5 bases). CDR3 length: 14 residues. The germline V gene has CDR1 SNHLY and CDR2 FYNNEI. Trimming shortened V by 7 bases and J by 3 bases, and 15 bases separated the two germline ends. The chain's CDR3 is CASNGHRTDTEAFF. As DNA, the CDR3 is TGTGCCAGCAACGGACATAGAACCGACACTGAAGCTTTCTTT.

This clone was found many times. This rearrangement joins TRBV6-4 to TRBJ1-1, with 7 bases aligning to TRBD1. The germline V gene encodes CDR1 MRHNA and CDR2 SNTAGT. The CDR3 sequence is 16 residues long. V gave up 3 bases and J gave up 1 base; unmatched junction bases: 8. Here the CDR3 DNA reads TGTGCCAGCAGTGAGAGGGCAGGGGGAAGGAACACTGAAGCTTTCTTT. This gives the protein CASSERAGGRNTEAFF.

This clone was seen ten or more times. The gene calls are TRBV2 and TRBJ2-1; D not certain. The CDR3 sequence is 17 residues long. Trimming removed 7 bases from V and 4 bases from J, with 23 bases in between. CDR1 and CDR2 from the germline V gene are SNHLY and FYNNEI. The chain's CDR3 is CASKTPQQTRRYNEQFF. The CDR3 nucleotides read TGTGCCAGCAAGACCCCCCAACAGACCCGGCGATACAATGAGCAGTTCTTC.

V is TRBV7-9 and J is TRBJ1-1, with 8 nucleotides matching TRBD1. Germline loops: CDR1 SEHNR, CDR2 FQNEAQ (reference sequence). The junction had 3 bases not matched to a gene; V was cut back by 3 bases and J by 0 bases. CDR3 size: 15 residues. The CDR3 spells CASSFAGGLNTEAFF. The CDR3 DNA follows: TGTGCCAGCAGCTTCGCAGGGGGCTTGAACACTGAAGCTTTCTTT.

By share, this clone counts as medium-sized (0.01 to 0.1%). This chain connects TRBV10-1 to TRBJ2-7; the match to TRBD1 covers 10 bases. Germline CDR1 WNHNN, CDR2 SYGVQD (reference sequence). This CDR3 region has 16 residues. The J segment lost 4 bases and the V segment lost 6 bases, leaving 12 bases of the junction unmatched. For the CDR3, the DNA is TGCGCCAGCAGCCCCGGACCCGGGACAGGGGTTTACGAGCAGTACTTC. It translates to CASSPGPGTGVYEQYF.

This clone is medium-sized by share. V gene TRBV28 combines with J gene TRBJ1-3, with D unresolved. Deletions cut 8 bases from V and 1 base from J, with 9 bases between. Germline CDR1 is MDHEN and CDR2 is SYDVKM. This CDR3 has 13 amino acids. The CDR3 DNA sequence: TGTGCCAGCCGAGGGCTTTCTGGAAACACCATATATTTT. This encodes CASRGLSGNTIYF. Using reference TRBV28 and TRBJ1-3 for the parts outside the CDR3, the full variable domain is DVKVTQSSRYLVKRTGEKVFLECVQDMDHENMFWYRQDPGLGLRLIYFSYDVKMKEKGDIPEGYSVSREKKERFSLILESASTNQTSMYLCASRGLSGNTIYFGEGSWLTVV.

The V gene is TRBV9, the J gene TRBJ2-2; 10 bases are a match to TRBD2. The CDR3 has 14 residues. Germline assignment: CDR1 SGDLS and CDR2 YYNGEE. The V and J ends lost 4 bases and 7 bases, in that order; junction bases with no gene match: 4. The CDR3 is CASSPRTSGGELFF. CDR3 DNA sequence: TGTGCCAGCAGCCCTCGGACTAGCGGCGGGGAGCTGTTTTTT. Full variable domain (rest looked up from reference TRBV9 and TRBJ2-2): DSGVTQTPKHLITATGQRVTLRCSPRSGDLSVYWYQQSLDQGLQFLIQYYNGEERAKGNILERFSAQQFPDLHSELNLSSLELGDSALYFCASSPRTSGGELFFGEGSRLTVL.

This clone was observed at least ten times. The rearrangement links TRBV6-5 to TRBJ2-7, with D maybe TRBD2 (5 bases). This CDR3 region has 15 residues. The germline CDR1 and CDR2 sequences are MNHEY and SVGAGI. V was pared by 7 bases and J by 3 bases, with 19 bases between. CDR3 nucleotides: TGTGCCAGCAAATATGGGCGAGCCGGAGGCTACGAGCAGTACTTC. Its protein is CASKYGRAGGYEQYF.

This clone was seen repeatedly, ten times or more. CDR3 nucleotides: TGTGCCAGCAGTGAAGGGCCGCCGGGAGAGTACTTC. The encoded protein is CASSEGPPGEYF. The chain joins TRBV2 to TRBJ2-7, with D tentatively TRBD2 (6 bases). CDR3 length: 12 residues. Trimming took 1 base from V and 11 from J, leaving 12 bases between them. Germline CDR1 SNHLY, CDR2 FYNNEI. The whole variable domain, filled in from reference TRBV2 and TRBJ2-7, reads EPEVTQTPSHQVTQMGQEVILRCVPISNHLYFYWYRQILGQKVEFLVSFYNNEISEKSEIFDDQFSVERPDGSNFTLKIRSTKLEDSAMYFCASSEGPPGEYFGPGTRLTVT.

This clone was seen repeatedly, ten times or more. V is TRBV7-9 and J is TRBJ2-1, with D unclear. Germline V lookup: CDR1 SEHNR, CDR2 FQNEAQ (reference sequence). The CDR3 totals 12 residues. Between the trimmed V and J ends, which lost 4 bases and 10 bases, there was a span of 11 bases. The CDR3, as DNA: TGTGCCAGCAGCTCCCCGGTGAGGGAGCAGTTCTTC. Translated, it gives CASSSPVREQFF.

Ten or more counts support this clone. The chain is built from TRBV27 and TRBJ2-1; D perhaps matches TRBD2 (5 bases). Trimming removed 3 bases from V and 3 bases from J, with 6 bases in between. The CDR3 runs 13 residues. The germline V gene encodes CDR1 MNHEY and CDR2 SMNVEV (reference sequence). DNA for the CDR3: TGTGCCAGCAGTTTTCGGGACTACAATGAGCAGTTCTTC. Translating gives CASSFRDYNEQFF.

In its sample, this clone was seen many times. The rearrangement links TRBV4-3 to TRBJ1-4; TRBD1 matches 10 bases. Germline CDR1 LGHNA, CDR2 YSLEER. The junction had 6 bases not matched to a gene; V was cut back by 6 bases and J by 8 bases. This CDR3 spans 14 amino acids. The CDR3 reads CASSWDRGGEKLFF. CDR3 nucleotides: TGCGCCAGCAGTTGGGACAGGGGTGGGGAAAAACTGTTTTTT.

This clone appeared many times. This chain links TRBV7-9 with TRBJ2-7, with D possibly matching TRBD1 (5 bases). With 10 bases removed from V and 0 bases from J, the gap between germline ends came to 19 bases. The CDR3 consists of 15 residues. Germline V CDR1 and CDR2: SEHNR, FQNEAQ (reference sequence). The chain's CDR3 is CATSRGAGNSYEQYF. DNA for the CDR3: TGTGCCACCTCCCGTGGGGCAGGGAACTCCTACGAGCAGTACTTC. Complete variable domain (other parts from reference TRBV7-9 and TRBJ2-7): DTGVSQNPRHKITKRGQNVTFRCDPISEHNRLYWYRQTLGQGPEFLTYFQNEAQLEKSRLLSDRFSAERPKGSFSTLEIQRTEQGDSAMYLCATSRGAGNSYEQYFGPGTRLTVT.

V usage is TRBV2 and J usage is TRBJ2-5, with a tentative D call TRBD1 (5 bases). V lost 4 bases to trimming and J lost 7 bases, with 7 bases between them. Germline V gene data show CDR1 as SNHLY and CDR2 as FYNNEI. CDR3 size: 11 residues. The CDR3 region has the DNA TGTGCCAGCAGTGTTAGGGGGACCCAGTACTTC. Translation: CASSVRGTQYF.

At least ten counts were recorded for this clone. This chain links TRBV9 with TRBJ1-4; TRBD1 matches at 8 bases. The CDR3 is 14 residues long. V shed 4 bases and J 4 bases; nucleotides not matched to a gene: 3. Germline lookup yields CDR1 SGDLS and CDR2 YYNGEE. The CDR3 loop is CASSQGAINEKLFF. The DNA for the CDR3 is TGTGCCAGCAGCCAGGGGGCGATTAATGAAAAACTGTTTTTT.